Described below is a single T cell receptor beta chain sequence and its context. Its antigen target is currently unknown. No quality values exist for individual bases; no much larger clone is one base distant. These data are taken from a study of blood T cell repertoires in COVID-19 (dated by TCRdb to 2019 to 2021). Concerning the study at large: The collaborator samples originated in the United States, Italy and Spain and spanned the acute and convalescent phases of COVID-19. The prospective study material was composed of cDNA or gDNA derived from T cells, B-cell-depleted T cells, or PBMCs. Subjects who had been exposed to COVID-19, were actively infected with it, or had recovered from it provided the deeply sampled blood TCRbeta repertoires that made up the dataset. A freely available public database, intended as a resource for researchers studying the immune response to SARS-CoV-2, is where the repertoires were released. Samples came from the ongoing ImmuneRACE study (first 160 participants) plus 1,254 subjects from 6 global collaborators. Nearly every sample came with metadata listing a de-identified subject ID, COVID-19 status, age in years and sex. Where available, HLA class I and class II types were obtained from metadata supplied by the sample provider rather than from assay-based typing.

The CDR3 has 13 amino acids, counting the end cysteine and phenylalanine. Left in the record is the CDR3 DNA by itself, 39 bases read in frame from the first base. From a lookup of the germline V gene, CDR1 and CDR2 are SGHDT and YYEEEE. A distance of 9 bases separates the germline ends of V and J, which lose 4 bases and 4 bases respectively. TCRbeta CDR3 regions were amplified from genomic DNA by means of the immunoSEQ Assay, a bias-controlled multiplex PCR. In the paper's pipeline: The number of nucleated cells in each sample was estimated from the amplification of reference gene primers within the assay. Sequence reads were collapsed and filtered to measure the absolute abundance of every unique TCRbeta CDR3 rearrangement. Productive Simpson clonality was computed per sample as the square root of Simpson's diversity index over productive rearrangements. TCRdb limited this immuneACCESS table to in-frame rearrangements with V and J called. A share of clones is missing; checked studies link under half to unresolved V genes, and the rest is unexplained. V, J and clone size are taken as reported in that table, and D and trimming were inferred from the DNA itself. Across this sample there are around 60,000 clones, with around 81% seen only once. The top ten hold about 4% of the sample.

Results the study describes overall, beyond this receptor: The quantity of clinical and demographic metadata differed by source and by participant and was supplied without curation.

Each collaborating institution followed its own protocols to collect whole blood in K2EDTA tubes. For TCRbeta analysis, collaborators shipped samples in one of three forms: frozen whole blood, isolated PBMCs, or DNA extracted from either of those sample types. Sequencing was carried out using peripheral blood. The origin of this receptor is a woman aged 80 or older with acute or convalescent COVID-19. The chain links TRBV5-6 with TRBJ2-1; TRBD1 is a weak D gene call, 5 bases matching. The encoded CDR3 is CASSQGRYNEQFF. The bases are TGTGCCAGCAGCCAGGGCCGATACAATGAGCAGTTCTTC.